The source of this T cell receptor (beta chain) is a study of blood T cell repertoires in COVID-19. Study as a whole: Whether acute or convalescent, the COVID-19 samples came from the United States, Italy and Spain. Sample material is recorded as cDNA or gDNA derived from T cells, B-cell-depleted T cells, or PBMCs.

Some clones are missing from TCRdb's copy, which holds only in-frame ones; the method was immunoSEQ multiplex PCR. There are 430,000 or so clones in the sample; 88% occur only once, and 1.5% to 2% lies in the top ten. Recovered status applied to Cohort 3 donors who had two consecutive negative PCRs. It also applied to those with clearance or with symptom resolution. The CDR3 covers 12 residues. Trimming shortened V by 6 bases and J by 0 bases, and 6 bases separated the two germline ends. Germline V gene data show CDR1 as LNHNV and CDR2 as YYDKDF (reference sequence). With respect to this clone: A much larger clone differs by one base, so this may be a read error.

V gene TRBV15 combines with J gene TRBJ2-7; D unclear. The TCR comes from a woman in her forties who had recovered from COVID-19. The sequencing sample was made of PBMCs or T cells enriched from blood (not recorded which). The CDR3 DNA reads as TGTGCCACCAGTCCGAGCTCCTACGAGCAGTACTTC. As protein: CATSPSSYEQYF.